A single sample gave rise to the 12 T cell receptor beta chains below, sequenced in a study of PD-1 blockade in mismatch repair-deficient tumors. Here immunoSEQ multiplex PCR was the method, and the copy in TCRdb shows in-frame clones only, minus some. The sample contains some 16,000 clones, over 75% of which appear only once. The specimen was PBMCs, collected less than 25 weeks after starting pembrolizumab. The receptors here all came from an adult with mismatch repair-deficient cancer.

The genes are TRBV7-9 and TRBJ2-5; TRBD1 might be the D (6 bases). This CDR3 spans 14 amino acids. Between the trimmed V and J ends, which lost 1 base and 5 bases, there was a span of 11 bases. Germline assignment: CDR1 SEHNR and CDR2 FQNEAQ (reference sequence). In nucleotides, the CDR3 is TGTGCCAGCAGCTTAGGGACAGTGAGGGAGACCCAGTACTTC. Protein sequence: CASSLGTVRETQYF.

This sequence joins TRBV9 and TRBJ2-5; 12 nucleotides agree with TRBD2. The length of the CDR3 is 16 residues. Germline loops: CDR1 SGDLS, CDR2 YYNGEE. J was trimmed by 3 bases and V by 0 bases; bases with no gene match: 3. This CDR3 reads CASSVGPSGGEETQYF. DNA for the CDR3: TGTGCCAGCAGCGTAGGTCCTAGCGGGGGGGAAGAGACCCAGTACTTC.

V usage is TRBV5-8 and J usage is TRBJ2-5, with D perhaps matching TRBD1 (6 bases). V was shortened by 4 bases and J by 4 bases, with 17 bases between the two germline ends. Germline V gene data show CDR1 as SGHTS and CDR2 as YDEGEE. This CDR3 contains 15 residues. CDR3 sequence (DNA): TGTGCCAGCAGCCTTACCGGGACACCAGGAGAGACCCAGTACTTC. As protein: CASSLTGTPGETQYF.

This clone was observed a few times. This chain links TRBV28 with TRBJ2-7; 8 bases align to TRBD1. Germline V gene data show CDR1 as MDHEN and CDR2 as SYDVKM. The CDR3 sequence is 14 residues long. V trimming: 7 bases; J trimming: 4 bases; junction bases outside the gene matches: 9. The CDR3: CASKISQGAYEQYF. The CDR3 DNA reads TGTGCCAGCAAAATCAGTCAGGGGGCTTACGAGCAGTACTTC.

Written as DNA, the CDR3 is TGTGCCAGTAGTATCGCAGGAGGTTCCAAGGGCGAGCAGTACTTC. Translated: CASSIAGGSKGEQYF. V usage is TRBV19 and J usage is TRBJ2-7; D is possibly TRBD2 (5 bases). Trimming stripped 3 bases from V and 6 bases from J, with 18 bases between. CDR3 size: 15 residues. CDR1 and CDR2 from the germline V gene are LNHDA and SQIVND (reference sequence).

This clone has only one observation. V gene TRBV30 combines with J gene TRBJ2-3; D is ambiguous. The CDR3 consists of 13 residues. Germline-derived CDR1 and CDR2 are GTSNPN and SVGIG (reference sequence). The V and J ends lost 1 base and 8 bases respectively, with 13 bases between them. The CDR3 DNA reads TGTGCCTGGAGTGCCCTCGGGTTGGGTACGCAGTATTTT. Translating it yields CAWSALGLGTQYF.

V usage is TRBV27 and J usage is TRBJ1-5; 7 bases line up with TRBD1. CDR1 is MNHEY, CDR2 SMNVEV, per germline (reference sequence). J gave up 7 bases and V 2 bases, and 5 bases lay outside the gene matches. CDR3 size: 14 residues. The DNA for the CDR3 is TGTGCCAGCAGTTTAACAGGGGAAGAGCAGCCCCAGCATTTT. It is translated as CASSLTGEEQPQHF.

V gene TRBV29-1 combines with J gene TRBJ2-7; D gene ambiguous. Germline assignment: CDR1 SQVTM and CDR2 ANQGSEA. CDR3 length: 11 amino acids. Trimming cost V 7 bases and J 6 bases, with 13 bases left between them. CDR3 DNA sequence: TGCAGCGCGAGGAGCTCGGGCGAGCAGTACTTC. Translated: CSARSSGEQYF.

The V gene is TRBV6-5, the J gene TRBJ2-1; no clear D. CDR1 MNHEY and CDR2 SVGAGI come from the germline V gene. Trimming left V 6 bases short and J 4 bases short, with 13 bases between. This CDR3 spans 14 amino acids. This CDR3 is CASRNYEPYNEQFF. For the CDR3, the DNA is TGTGCCAGCAGAAACTACGAACCTTACAATGAGCAGTTCTTC.

This chain uses TRBV27 with TRBJ1-1; 9 bases align to TRBD1. This CDR3 is 15 amino acids long. The V gene end was trimmed by 3 bases and the J gene end by 6 bases; junction bases not matched to a gene: 8. The germline V gene encodes CDR1 MNHEY and CDR2 SMNVEV (reference sequence). The CDR3 DNA sequence: TGTGCCAGCAGTTTGTGGGGACAGGGACAAGCTGAAGCTTTCTTT. This codes for CASSLWGQGQAEAFF.

V usage is TRBV5-1 and J usage is TRBJ1-6, with D unresolved. The CDR3 sequence is 13 residues long. Germline V gives CDR1 SGHRS, CDR2 YFSETQ. With 1 base removed from V and 5 bases from J, the gap between germline ends came to 4 bases. Here the CDR3 DNA reads TGCGCCAGCAGCTTGACGGATAATTCACCCCTCCACTTT. Translated, it gives CASSLTDNSPLHF.

The V gene is TRBV7-2, the J gene TRBJ2-1, with D maybe TRBD1 (5 bases). This CDR3 region has 15 residues. Germline loops: CDR1 SGHTA, CDR2 FQGNSA. Deletions cut 4 bases from V and 0 bases from J, with 10 bases between. The CDR3 loop is CASSSGPSSYNEQFF. The DNA of the CDR3 is TGTGCCAGCAGCTCAGGGCCGAGCTCCTACAATGAGCAGTTCTTC.